This is a list of T cell receptor beta chains from one sample in a study of early T cells in non-severe SARS-CoV-2 infection. TCRdb reprocessed the 5' RACE reads via MiXCR and lists one record per CDR3 protein. The sample shows around 88,000 distinct CDR3 sequences, approximately 15% of them seen only once. Sequenced material: whole blood. Source of these receptors: an adult who was a healthcare worker with PCR-confirmed SARS-CoV-2 infection or an uninfected control (not recorded which). CDR3s include the opening cysteine and the closing phenylalanine or tryptophan. D genes are given only for firm matches. Some rows mark clone size as missing; the rest say once, few, many or name a class of expanded clone.

TRBV7-2	TRBD2	TRBJ2-1	-	TGTGCCAGCAGCTCCTCTAGCGGGGCGACCTACAATGAGCAGTTCTTC	CASSSSSGATYNEQFF
TRBV29-1	TRBD1	TRBJ2-1	-	TGCAGCGTTGAGAAGACAGGGAACTCCTACAATGAGCAGTTCTTC	CSVEKTGNSYNEQFF
TRBV5-5	-	TRBJ2-7	many	TGTGCCAGCAGCTTCCCAAGGGATACCTACGAGCAGTACTTC	CASSFPRDTYEQYF
TRBV2	TRBD1	TRBJ2-7	few	TGTGCCAGCAGAGGGACAGTTTACGAGCAGTACTTC	CASRGTVYEQYF
TRBV15	TRBD1	TRBJ1-5	few	TGTGCCACCAGCCGCAGGGGGGGCAATCAGCCCCAGCATTTT	CATSRRGGNQPQHF
TRBV29-1	-	TRBJ2-7	once	TGCAGCGTTGAGAGGGGCTCCTACGAGCAGTACTTC	CSVERGSYEQYF
TRBV28	-	TRBJ1-1	-	TGTGCCAGCAGTTTTACCCCCCAGGGTGAGGCTTTCTTT	CASSFTPQGEAFF
TRBV30	-	TRBJ2-1	many	TGTGCCTGGAGTGGGGGTCTGAGTAAATACAATGAGCAGTTCTTC	CAWSGGLSKYNEQFF
TRBV19	-	TRBJ2-7	-	TGTGCCAGTAGTATAGCGGCGGCTGATACCTACAAGCAGTACTTC	CASSIAAADTYKQYF
TRBV3-1	-	TRBJ2-1	few	TGTGCCAGCAGCCGGGACTGGAATGAGCAGTTCTTC	CASSRDWNEQFF
TRBV29-1	-	TRBJ2-1	-	TGCAGCGTTGAAGACCCGGTCGGCTACAATGAGCAGTTCTTC	CSVEDPVGYNEQFF
TRBV3-1	TRBD1	TRBJ1-2	-	TGTGCCAGCAGCCAAAATCCCTCAGGGGGAGGTGGCTACACCTTC	CASSQNPSGGGGYTF
TRBV7-8	-	TRBJ1-1	-	TGTGCCAGCAGCAAAAGAGGAGATGGGACCACTGAAGCTTTCTTT	CASSKRGDGTTEAFF
TRBV2	-	TRBJ2-6	few	TGTGCCAGCAGTGAACTGGGAGGGGGCTCTGGGGCCAACGTCCTGACTTTC	CASSELGGGSGANVLTF
TRBV7-9	-	TRBJ2-1	-	TGTGCCAGCAGCTTAGCACAGCACAATGAGCAGTTCTTC	CASSLAQHNEQFF